This T cell receptor (beta chain) comes out of a study of T cell repertoires in cytomegalovirus infection. For the study at large: Signatures in public TCR beta sequences pointed to both CMV infection and matching HLA type. Study-wide findings and caveats: HLA-C-restricted CMV clonotypes gave the most frequent clonotype in two of eight donors.

One entry per CDR3 protein, called by TCRdb with MiXCR from the reads. The sample records 640,000 or so distinct CDR3 sequences, around 35% being singletons. As regards this clonotype: The target antigen is unknown.

This sequence originates from a human donor in good health (CMV status not recorded). Some clones in this sample may be carry-over from other donors' samples. The source material was cultured PBMCs, sampled from culture after CMV antigen stimulation.

CDR3 sequence (DNA): TGTGCCAGCAGTTACCGTTCCAGGGGCACTGAAGCTTTCTTT. Its protein product is CASSYRSRGTEAFF. The rearrangement joins TRBV12-3 or TRBV12-4 to TRBJ1-1, with D possibly matching TRBD1 (6 bases). Between the trimmed V and J ends, which lost 4 bases and 4 bases, there was a span of 13 bases. This CDR3 comprises 14 residues.